The 10 T cell receptor beta chains in this list originate from one sample, sequenced in a study of T cells after yellow fever vaccination. TCRdb independently ran MiXCR on the 5' RACE reads; one entry per CDR3 protein. The sample comprises 120,000 to 150,000 distinct CDR3 sequences, about 8% of which are singletons, and roughly 0.71% rests with the top ten. The sample was CD4+ T cells sorted from PBMCs, taken 5 days after the yellow fever booster vaccination. Source of these receptors: a young man who received the YFV17D yellow fever vaccine.

This clonotype was picked up many times. The chain links TRBV11-2 to TRBJ2-1; TRBD2 aligns across 9 bases. The V and J ends lost 4 bases and 0 bases, in that order; junction bases with no gene match: 10. This CDR3 is 18 amino acids long. From germline, CDR1 is SGHAT and CDR2 FQNNGV. CDR3: CASSSLGGRGSSYNEQFF. The DNA of the CDR3 is TGTGCCAGCAGCTCCCTGGGCGGGAGGGGTAGCTCCTACAATGAGCAGTTCTTC.

Many counts were recorded for this clonotype. The genes are TRBV11-2 and TRBJ2-1; 13 bases agree with TRBD2. The CDR3 consists of 19 residues. Looked up from germline, CDR1 is SGHAT and CDR2 is FQNNGV. J was trimmed by 7 bases and V by 0 bases; bases with no gene match: 12. CDR3 region: CASSLEVRRLAGGGNEQFF. The DNA for the CDR3 is TGTGCCAGCAGCTTAGAGGTTAGGAGACTAGCGGGAGGAGGGAATGAGCAGTTCTTC.

Ten or more counts support this clonotype. CDR3: CASSPTGTRRGTQYF. CDR3 sequence (DNA): TGTGCCAGCAGCCCAACCGGGACTAGGCGCGGGACGCAGTATTTT. The rearrangement links TRBV7-2 to TRBJ2-3, with TRBD2 identical over 8 bases. The CDR3 contains 15 residues. Germline assignment: CDR1 SGHTA and CDR2 FQGNSA. Unmatched junction bases numbered 13, after V lost 5 bases and J lost 9 bases.

This clonotype was observed at least ten times. This rearrangement joins TRBV7-8 to TRBJ1-4, with unresolved D. From germline, CDR1 is SGHVS and CDR2 FQNEAQ. Trimming left V 1 base short and J 0 bases short, with 12 bases between. This CDR3 has 17 amino acids. For the CDR3, the DNA is TGTGCCAGCAGCTTAGGGTGGCGCCAGGCAACTAATGAAAAACTGTTTTTT. Its translation: CASSLGWRQATNEKLFF.

Turning to this clonotype: A much larger clonotype is one base distant, so this may be a read error. The genes are TRBV7-2 and TRBJ2-5; D uncertain. Trimming stripped 5 bases from V and 4 bases from J, with 14 bases between. Looked up from germline, CDR1 is SGHTA and CDR2 is FQGNSA. The CDR3 is 14 amino acids. CDR3 region: CASSPGEYRETQYF. CDR3 sequence (DNA): TGTGCCAGCAGCCCCGGAGAGTACCGAGAGACCCAGTACTTC.

This clonotype was seen at least ten times. The genes are TRBV20-1 and TRBJ1-6; D ambiguous. V lost 2 bases, J lost 8 bases, and 10 bases lay in between. CDR1 is DFQATT and CDR2 is SNEGSKA in the germline V gene (reference sequence). This CDR3 contains 13 residues. CDR3 in amino acids: CSARSQLDSPLHF. CDR3 bases: TGCAGTGCTAGAAGTCAGTTGGATTCACCCCTCCACTTT.

This clonotype was counted many times. This chain joins TRBV20-1 and TRBJ2-7, with D perhaps TRBD2 (5 bases). Germline lookup yields CDR1 DFQATT and CDR2 SNEGSKA (reference sequence). V was cut by 5 bases and J by 5 bases, with 19 bases left in between. This CDR3 has 14 amino acids. The chain's CDR3 is CSAPGSGFDDEQYF. As DNA, the CDR3 is TGCAGTGCTCCCGGCTCGGGATTCGACGACGAGCAGTACTTC.

Many counts were recorded for this clonotype. The chain uses TRBV7-9 and TRBJ2-7; 7 nucleotides line up with TRBD1. Germline-derived CDR1 and CDR2 are SEHNR and FQNEAQ (reference sequence). The CDR3 spans 15 residues. The V segment lost 4 bases and the J segment 2 bases; nucleotides outside the gene matches: 8. CDR3 in amino acids: CASSSTGTSPYEQYF. CDR3 sequence (DNA): TGTGCCAGCAGCTCGACAGGGACGAGTCCCTACGAGCAGTACTTC. Filled out from reference TRBV7-9 and TRBJ2-7, the complete variable domain reads DTGVSQNPRHKITKRGQNVTFRCDPISEHNRLYWYRQTLGQGPEFLTYFQNEAQLEKSRLLSDRFSAERPKGSFSTLEIQRTEQGDSAMYLCASSSTGTSPYEQYFGPGTRLTVT.

This clonotype was observed at least ten times. V is TRBV12-3 or TRBV12-4 and J is TRBJ1-4; D gene ambiguous. The V end was cut by 9 bases, the J end by 14 bases, with 19 bases between. This CDR3 spans 12 amino acids. The CDR3 DNA follows: TGTGCCAGTCGATTTGAGACGAGTGGGCTGTTTTTT. Translating it yields CASRFETSGLFF.

This clonotype was seen repeatedly, ten times or more. The chain carries TRBV20-1 and TRBJ2-1, with no clear D. Germline V CDR1 and CDR2: DFQATT, SNEGSKA (reference sequence). The CDR3 is made up of 13 amino acids. Trimming left V 7 bases short and J 4 bases short, with 14 bases between. The DNA for the CDR3 is TGCAGTGTCCCCCTCGAGCTATACAATGAGCAGTTCTTC. Translating gives CSVPLELYNEQFF.